The 17 T cell receptor beta chains listed next were all sequenced from one sample in a study of T cells in localized non-small cell lung cancer. The assay was immunoSEQ multiplex PCR, and TCRdb's table has in-frame clones only and misses some. Of several thousand clones in the sample, 25% to 35% are singletons; the top ten hold 7.5% to 8%. Sequencing used lung tumor tissue, obtained before any cancer treatment. The origin of the receptors is an older female donor with stage I lung adenocarcinoma.

This clone is deemed medium-sized. The rearrangement uses TRBV11-3 and TRBJ1-2, with 8 nucleotides matching TRBD1. The V gene end was trimmed by 4 bases and the J gene end by 4 bases; junction bases not matched to a gene: 11. CDR1 and CDR2 from the germline V gene are SGHNT and YENEEA. CDR3 length equals 16 residues. The CDR3 DNA reads TGTGCCAGCAGCTCAAAAGGCAGGGGGCAGAGCTATGGCTACACCTTC. It codes for CASSSKGRGQSYGYTF.

Only a few counts were recorded for this clone. This rearrangement joins TRBV6-8 to TRBJ1-5; TRBD1 agrees at 10 bases. The germline CDR1 and CDR2 sequences are MNHGY and SAAAGT. V was pared by 10 bases and J by 2 bases, with 2 bases of the junction left unmatched. The CDR3 consists of 13 residues. CDR3 DNA: TGTGCCACCGGGACAGGGGGCAATCAGCCCCAGCATTTT. This translates into CATGTGGNQPQHF.

CDR3 sequence (DNA): TGCGCCAGCAGCCCGACAGGGAAGCAAGAGACCCAGTACTTC. Amino acids: CASSPTGKQETQYF. The genes are TRBV10-2 and TRBJ2-5, with 7 bases that match TRBD1. CDR3 length: 14 amino acids. After removal of 6 bases from V and 2 bases from J, the junction contained 6 bases not matched to a gene. Germline-derived CDR1 and CDR2 are WSHSY and SAAADI.

A single count supports this clone. CDR3 protein: CASSRPGTGNRDGYTF. As DNA, the CDR3 is TGTGCCAGTAGTAGACCCGGGACAGGGAATCGCGATGGCTACACCTTC. The chain has TRBV19 and TRBJ1-2; 9 bases line up with TRBD1. This CDR3 comprises 16 residues. Looked up from germline, CDR1 is LNHDA and CDR2 is SQIVND (reference sequence). J was trimmed by 6 bases and V by 4 bases; bases with no gene match: 12.

V gene TRBV23-1 combines with J gene TRBJ1-5, with D unclear. TRBV23-1 is an open reading frame, and its role is uncertain. V was cut by 0 bases and J by 2 bases, with 11 bases left in between. The CDR3 is 16 residues long. CDR3 sequence: CASSQSSDDGNQPQHF. The CDR3 DNA is TGCGCCAGCAGTCAATCGTCCGACGATGGCAATCAGCCCCAGCATTTT.

V gene TRBV6-8 combines with J gene TRBJ2-4, with a tentative D call TRBD2 (7 bases). From germline, CDR1 is MNHGY and CDR2 SAAAGT. CDR3 length: 13 residues. Between the trimmed V and J ends, which lost 8 bases and 8 bases, there was a span of 16 bases. The CDR3 protein is CASGVAGADIQYF. In nucleotides, the CDR3 is TGTGCCAGCGGGGTGGCGGGGGCGGACATTCAGTACTTC.

J is TRBJ2-4 and V is TRBV30, with D possibly being TRBD1 or TRBD2 (5 bases each). There are 16 residues in the CDR3. The V gene's germline CDR1 is GTSNPN and CDR2 SVGIG (reference sequence). Trimming removed 0 bases from V and 3 bases from J, with 15 bases in between. The CDR3 loop is CAWSVAWGSVKNIQYF. The CDR3 region has the DNA TGTGCCTGGAGTGTTGCATGGGGGTCGGTCAAAAACATTCAGTACTTC.

The V call is TRBV5-1, the J call TRBJ1-3; D gene unclear. Germline CDR1 and CDR2: SGHRS and YFSETQ. Trimming left V 0 bases short and J 3 bases short, with 7 bases between. The CDR3 spans 14 residues. CDR3 coding DNA: TGCGCCAGCAGCTTGGATGCCGGTGGAAACACCATATATTTT. This encodes CASSLDAGGNTIYF.

This clone was seen only a few times. This chain joins TRBV2 and TRBJ1-2; maybe TRBD1 (5 bases). CDR1 and CDR2 from the germline V gene are SNHLY and FYNNEI. Trimming cost V 5 bases and J 1 base, with 17 bases left between them. The CDR3 extends over 16 amino acids. Written as DNA, the CDR3 is TGTGCCAGCAGTCACCTCCCCGACAGAAATAACTATGGCTACACCTTC. This gives the protein CASSHLPDRNNYGYTF.

The count of this clone is one. This chain joins TRBV19 and TRBJ2-1, with 11 bases that match TRBD2. CDR1 and CDR2 (germline): LNHDA, SQIVND (reference sequence). V trimming: 0 bases; J trimming: 3 bases; junction bases outside the gene matches: 4. The CDR3 length is 17 residues. The CDR3 here is CASSIDLLAGGYNEQFF. CDR3 DNA: TGTGCCAGTAGTATAGATCTTCTAGCGGGGGGCTACAATGAGCAGTTCTTC.

This clone showed up just a few times. The J gene is TRBJ2-2, the V gene TRBV9; D unresolved. Germline-derived CDR1 and CDR2 are SGDLS and YYNGEE. Trimming removed 5 bases from V and 6 bases from J, with 11 bases in between. This CDR3 contains 13 residues. The CDR3 is CASSSIMAGELFF. CDR3 DNA sequence: TGTGCCAGCAGTTCGATCATGGCCGGGGAGCTGTTTTTT.

V usage is TRBV19 and J usage is TRBJ2-7, with 7 bases identical to TRBD1. The germline CDR1 and CDR2 sequences are LNHDA and SQIVND (reference sequence). This CDR3 comprises 15 residues. V shed 6 bases and J 3 bases; nucleotides not matched to a gene: 11. The CDR3 coding sequence is TGTGCCAGTAGCTCAACAGTGACAGGGTTCTACGAGCAGTACTTC. Protein: CASSSTVTGFYEQYF.

The rearrangement links TRBV11-3 to TRBJ2-5; 13 bases map to TRBD2. The CDR3 is 15 amino acids. V lost 5 bases, J lost 2 bases, and 2 bases stayed unmatched. Germline CDR1 and CDR2: SGHNT and YENEEA. The CDR3 sequence is CASSQLAGGQETQYF. The CDR3 DNA reads TGTGCCAGCAGCCAACTAGCGGGGGGGCAAGAGACCCAGTACTTC.

The CDR3 DNA sequence: TGTGCCAGCTCGCCTGGACAGCAAGAGACCCAGTACTTC. Protein sequence: CASSPGQQETQYF. The V gene is TRBV18, the J gene TRBJ2-5, with D possibly TRBD1 on 6 matching bases. Trimming removed 6 bases from V and 2 bases from J, with 10 bases in between. The CDR3 is made up of 13 amino acids. The V gene's germline CDR1 is KGHSH and CDR2 LQKENI.

The chain combines TRBV5-1 with TRBJ2-3, with D perhaps TRBD1 or TRBD2 (5 bases each). Germline V gene lookup returns CDR1 SGHRS and CDR2 YFSETQ. The ends were cut back, 4 bases at V and 2 bases at J, with 14 bases in the middle. This CDR3 comprises 15 residues. Here the CDR3 reads CASSPGRHLTDTQYF. CDR3 bases: TGCGCCAGCAGCCCGGGACGGCACCTCACAGATACGCAGTATTTT.

The chain links TRBV28 to TRBJ1-6; TRBD1 matches at 7 bases. From germline, CDR1 is MDHEN and CDR2 SYDVKM. The V segment lost 5 bases and the J segment 12 bases; nucleotides outside the gene matches: 7. This CDR3 has 13 residues. CDR3 DNA sequence: TGTGCCAGCAGTCCCGGGACAGACCTACCCCTCCACTTT. It is translated as CASSPGTDLPLHF.

This rearrangement joins TRBV11-3 to TRBJ2-4; possibly TRBD1 for D (5 bases). Per the germline V gene, CDR1 is SGHNT and CDR2 is YENEEA. CDR3 length equals 14 residues. Trimming pared 3 bases from V and 6 bases from J, leaving 12 bases between. The DNA of the CDR3 is TGTGCCAGCAGCTTGGGAAGCCAGGGAAACATTCAGTACTTC. It translates to CASSLGSQGNIQYF.